This T cell receptor (beta chain) appears in the sequencing data of a study of regulatory T cells in long-lasting Graves disease. About the research overall: Recently diagnosed Graves' patients had received antithyroid drugs for under 3 months.

The V and J ends lost 4 bases and 4 bases, in that order; junction bases with no gene match: 7. CDR3 length: 16 amino acids. Germline values: CDR1 LNHDA, CDR2 SQIVND (reference sequence). Construction of TCR beta libraries relied on iRepertoire HTBI primers and on Arm-PCR targeting CDR3 regions. TCRdb re-called the multiplex PCR reads through MiXCR, storing one row per CDR3 protein. The sample records about 500,000 distinct CDR3 sequences, about 12% being singletons. This clonotype has at least ten counts. Time point given: newly diagnosed GD, antithyroid drugs for less than 3 months. Making the TCR library involved RNA that had been extracted from PBMCs. The same data also contributed to another study, on T cells in Graves' hyperthyroidism and ophthalmopathy.

The chain has TRBV19 and TRBJ2-1; 10 positions agree with TRBD2. The clonotype was recovered from a woman aged 25 to 39 with Graves disease. The material sequenced was peripheral blood mononuclear cells (PBMCs), taken at new diagnosis, from a patient treated with antithyroid drugs. CDR3 protein: CASSNSGRLRYNEQFF. DNA for the CDR3: TGTGCCAGTAGTAATAGCGGGAGGCTCAGATACAATGAGCAGTTCTTC.